This T cell receptor (beta chain) was observed in a study of post-analysis software for immune sequencing data. About the research overall: The courses of disease that were included comprised relapsing-remitting, secondary progressive and progressive-relapsing multiple sclerosis.

cDNA libraries of TCR beta carried unique molecular identifiers. Roughly 470,000 cDNA molecules came from roughly 0.93 to 9.6 million T cells. TCRdb used MiXCR to reprocess the PCR reads, holding one entry per CDR3 protein. This sample has some 800,000 distinct CDR3 sequences, with around 42% found just once. The CDR3 is 16 amino acids. Germline-derived CDR1 and CDR2 are LNHNV and YYDKDF (reference sequence). The junction had 7 bases not matched to a gene; V was cut back by 3 bases and J by 0 bases. Concerning this clonotype: Its target is unknown.

Overall study findings and caveats: F measure clustering grouped samples strongly by preparation batch. Those with multiple sclerosis, the patient group, showed significantly lower normalized Chao1 diversity than controls. TRBV segments more frequent in patients than in controls numbered several and included TRBV5-6, TRBV5-1 and TRBV20-1.

This TCR was sampled from a girl aged 10 to 17 with multiple sclerosis. The rearrangement uses TRBV15 and TRBJ2-7; the match to TRBD2 covers 8 bases. The sequenced sample consisted of blood. The CDR3, as DNA: TGTGCCACCAGCAGGACTAGCGCCAAGAGCTCCTACGAGCAGTACTTC. It is translated as CATSRTSAKSSYEQYF. Full variable domain (remainder filled in from reference TRBV15 and TRBJ2-7): DAMVIQNPRYQVTQFGKPVTLSCSQTLNHNVMYWYQQKSSQAPKLLFHYYDKDFNNEADTPDNFQSRRPNTSFCFLDIRSPGLGDTAMYLCATSRTSAKSSYEQYFGPGTRLTVT.